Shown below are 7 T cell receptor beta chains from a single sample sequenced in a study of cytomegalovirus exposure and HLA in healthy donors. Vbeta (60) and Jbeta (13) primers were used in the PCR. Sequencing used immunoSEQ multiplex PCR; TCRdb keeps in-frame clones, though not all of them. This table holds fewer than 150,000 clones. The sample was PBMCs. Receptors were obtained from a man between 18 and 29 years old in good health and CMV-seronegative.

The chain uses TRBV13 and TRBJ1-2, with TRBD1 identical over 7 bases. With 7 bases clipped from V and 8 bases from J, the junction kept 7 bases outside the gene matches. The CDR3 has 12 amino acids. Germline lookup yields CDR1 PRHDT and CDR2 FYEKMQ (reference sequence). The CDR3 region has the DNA TGTGCCAGCAACGGACAGGCGAGGGGCTACACCTTC. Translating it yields CASNGQARGYTF. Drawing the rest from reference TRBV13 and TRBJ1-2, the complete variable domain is AAGVIQSPRHLIKEKRETATLKCYPIPRHDTVYWYQQGPGQDPQFLISFYEKMQSDKGSIPDRFSAQQFSDYHSELNMSSLELGDSALYFCASNGQARGYTFGSGTRLTVV.

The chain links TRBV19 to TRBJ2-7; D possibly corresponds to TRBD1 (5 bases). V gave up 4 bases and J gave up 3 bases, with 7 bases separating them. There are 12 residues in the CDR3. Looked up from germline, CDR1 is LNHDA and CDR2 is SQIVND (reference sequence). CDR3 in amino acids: CASSTDSYEQYF. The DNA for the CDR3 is TGTGCCAGTAGTACAGACAGCTACGAGCAGTACTTC. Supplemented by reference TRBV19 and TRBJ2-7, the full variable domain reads DGGITQSPKYLFRKEGQNVTLSCEQNLNHDAMYWYRQDPGQGLRLIYYSQIVNDFQKGDIAEGYSVSREKKESFPLTVTSAQKNPTAFYLCASSTDSYEQYFGPGTRLTVT.

CDR3 region: CASSAGAEAFF. CDR3 in DNA: TGTGCCAGCAGTGCGGGAGCTGAAGCTTTCTTT. V gene TRBV25-1 combines with J gene TRBJ1-1; no clear D gene. This CDR3 has 11 residues. V shed 4 bases and J shed 6 bases, with 6 bases lying between them. Germline V gene data show CDR1 as MGHDK and CDR2 as SYGVNS.

The CDR3 bases are TGTGCCAGCAGCTTTAACAGGGAAGTTTGGGGCTACACCTTC. Its translation is CASSFNREVWGYTF. The chain has TRBV5-6 and TRBJ1-2; perhaps TRBD1 as D (6 bases). Germline CDR1 and CDR2: SGHDT and YYEEEE. The length of the CDR3 is 14 residues. Trimming left V 2 bases short and J 8 bases short, with 16 bases between.

The CDR3 sequence: CASSGGPPFNEQFF. In nucleotides, the CDR3 is TGTGCCAGCTCGGGGGGGCCCCCCTTCAATGAGCAGTTCTTC. The V gene is TRBV27, the J gene TRBJ2-1; the match to TRBD2 covers 8 bases. The CDR3 has 14 amino acids. After removal of 8 bases from V and 6 bases from J, the junction contained 9 bases not matched to a gene. Germline assignment: CDR1 MNHEY and CDR2 SMNVEV (reference sequence).

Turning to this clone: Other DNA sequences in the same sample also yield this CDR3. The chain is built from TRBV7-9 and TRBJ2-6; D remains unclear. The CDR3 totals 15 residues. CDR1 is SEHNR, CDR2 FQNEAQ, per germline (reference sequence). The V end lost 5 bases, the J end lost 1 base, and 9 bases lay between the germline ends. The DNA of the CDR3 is TGTGCCAGCAGCCAAGTCGGGTCTGGGGCCAACGTCCTGACTTTC. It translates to CASSQVGSGANVLTF.

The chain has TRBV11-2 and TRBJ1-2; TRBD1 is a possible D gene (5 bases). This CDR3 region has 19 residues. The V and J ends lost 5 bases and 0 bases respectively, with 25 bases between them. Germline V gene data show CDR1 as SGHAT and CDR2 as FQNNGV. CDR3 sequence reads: CASSIRYRRVVISNYGYTF. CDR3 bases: TGTGCCAGCAGCATTAGGTATCGCAGGGTCGTAATTTCTAACTATGGCTACACCTTC.